A single sample gave rise to the 20 T cell receptor beta chains below, sequenced in a study of blood T cell repertoires in COVID-19. The data were produced by immunoSEQ multiplex PCR, yet TCRdb's version contains in-frame clones alone and is incomplete. The table lists approximately 400,000 clones, around 87% of them singletons, with around 1.3% in the top ten. Material: PBMCs or T cells enriched from blood (not recorded which). The receptors were gathered from a man aged 25 to 45 who had recovered from COVID-19.

CDR3 residues: CASSPGQLTLGNTEAFF. CDR3 DNA sequence: TGCGCCAGCAGCCCGGGACAGTTGACTCTCGGGAACACTGAAGCTTTCTTT. The gene calls are TRBV5-1 and TRBJ1-1; 7 nucleotides line up with TRBD1. The CDR3 totals 17 residues. The V and J ends lost 4 bases and 1 base, in that order; junction bases with no gene match: 13. Germline-derived CDR1 and CDR2 are SGHRS and YFSETQ.

The chain links TRBV3-1 (or the pseudogene TRBV3-2) to TRBJ2-1, with 9 bases identical to TRBD2. The CDR3 spans 15 residues. V gave up 3 bases and J gave up 7 bases; unmatched junction bases: 7. CDR1 and CDR2 from the germline V gene are LGHDT and YNNKEL (reference sequence). CDR3 region: CASSQPRGGKNEQFF. CDR3 DNA: TGTGCCAGCAGCCAGCCGCGGGGGGGTAAAAATGAGCAGTTCTTC.

V and J are TRBV3-1 (or the pseudogene TRBV3-2) and TRBJ2-3, with D perhaps TRBD2 (6 bases). The germline V and J ends were trimmed by 4 bases and 0 bases, with 20 bases remaining between them. The CDR3 spans 18 residues. Germline V gene data show CDR1 as LGHDT and CDR2 as YNNKEL (reference sequence). The CDR3 here is CASSPTIGEADSTDTQYF. The CDR3 region has the DNA TGTGCCAGCAGCCCGACAATTGGGGAGGCGGATAGCACAGATACGCAGTATTTT.

The V and J genes are TRBV29-1 and TRBJ1-3, with a weak D call TRBD1 (6 bases). The germline V and J ends were trimmed by 0 bases and 4 bases, with 16 bases remaining between them. CDR1 and CDR2 from the germline V gene are SQVTM and ANQGSEA. CDR3 length: 16 residues. The CDR3 nucleotides read TGCAGCGTTGAAGATCTCTCTGACAGGATAGGAAACACCATATATTTT. Its translation is CSVEDLSDRIGNTIYF.

This chain links TRBV18 with TRBJ1-4; 11 bases agree with TRBD1. Germline V lookup: CDR1 KGHSH, CDR2 LQKENI. The J segment lost 10 bases and the V segment lost 2 bases, leaving 9 bases of the junction unmatched. The CDR3 runs to 16 residues. The DNA of the CDR3 is TGTGCCAGCTCACCAACTTCCGGGACAGGGGGTGGAAAACTGTTTTTT. Its protein is CASSPTSGTGGGKLFF.

This clone was seen a few times. The chain combines TRBV18 with TRBJ1-3; D perhaps matches TRBD1 (5 bases). Between the trimmed V and J ends, which lost 5 bases and 1 base, there was a span of 15 bases. Per the germline V gene, CDR1 is KGHSH and CDR2 is LQKENI. The CDR3 sequence is 16 residues long. CDR3 in amino acids: CASSTRQQSSGNTIYF. DNA of the CDR3: TGTGCCAGCTCAACCCGACAGCAGTCGTCTGGAAACACCATATATTTT.

The chain joins TRBV2 to TRBJ2-7; no clear D gene. The V gene's germline CDR1 is SNHLY and CDR2 FYNNEI. The CDR3 runs 12 residues. V was cut by 6 bases and J by 8 bases, with 14 bases left in between. CDR3 amino acids: CASSLLAEQQYF. CDR3 nucleotide sequence: TGTGCCAGCAGCCTTCTGGCGGAGCAGCAGTACTTC.

This rearrangement joins TRBV5-1 to TRBJ1-1, with a tentative D call TRBD1 (5 bases). The CDR3 totals 15 residues. V shed 4 bases and J shed 2 bases, with 15 bases lying between them. CDR1 is SGHRS and CDR2 is YFSETQ in the germline V gene. CDR3 protein: CASSRGESANTEAFF. The CDR3 nucleotides read TGCGCCAGCAGCCGGGGGGAGTCAGCTAACACTGAAGCTTTCTTT.

This chain joins TRBV30 and TRBJ1-6, with D perhaps TRBD1 (5 bases). This CDR3 is 13 amino acids long. Germline CDR1 and CDR2: GTSNPN and SVGIG (reference sequence). Trimming cost V 7 bases and J 4 bases, with 11 bases left between them. The CDR3, as DNA: TGTGCCTCCGGGACTGATTATAATTCACCCCTCCACTTT. Its protein product is CASGTDYNSPLHF.

V and J are TRBV12-1 and TRBJ2-7; the tabulated D call, TRBD2, remains unverified against the DNA. TRBV12-1 is a known pseudogene. The CDR3 totals 18 residues. The CDR3 DNA sequence: TGTGCCAGCAGCTTTGCGCATCGGCTAGCGGGGGCGAACTACGAGCAGTACTTC. As protein: CASSFAHRLAGANYEQYF.

The CDR3 region is CASSPRPPRDEQFF. CDR3 nucleotide sequence: TGTGCCAGTAGTCCACGACCACCGAGGGATGAGCAGTTCTTC. This chain uses TRBV19 with TRBJ2-1; perhaps TRBD2 as D (5 bases). The CDR3 extends over 14 amino acids. V was cut by 5 bases and J by 8 bases, with 16 bases left in between. Germline CDR1 is LNHDA and CDR2 is SQIVND (reference sequence).

V is TRBV19 and J is TRBJ2-2; D call uncertain. The V and J ends lost 8 bases and 3 bases respectively, with 10 bases between them. CDR3 length: 13 residues. The germline V gene has CDR1 LNHDA and CDR2 SQIVND (reference sequence). The CDR3 bases are TGTGCCAGTTTTTCCGGAGACACCGGGGAGCTGTTTTTT. Translating it yields CASFSGDTGELFF.

V gene TRBV11-2 combines with J gene TRBJ2-5; 10 nucleotides line up with TRBD2. CDR1 SGHAT and CDR2 FQNNGV come from the germline V gene. Losses at the gene ends were 5 bases for V and 5 bases for J; bases not matched to a gene: 11. The length of the CDR3 is 16 residues. DNA for the CDR3: TGTGCCAGCAGCCGACCCACTAGCGGGGTGGGTGAGACCCAGTACTTC. It is translated as CASSRPTSGVGETQYF.

This sequence joins TRBV29-1 and TRBJ1-5; D uncertain. V lost 4 bases, J lost 3 bases, and 7 bases lay in between. The CDR3 covers 12 residues. The V gene's germline CDR1 is SQVTM and CDR2 ANQGSEA. This CDR3 is CSVGDNNQPQHF. CDR3 nucleotide sequence: TGCAGCGTTGGTGACAACAATCAGCCCCAGCATTTT.

A single count supports this clone. V is TRBV11-2 and J is TRBJ2-7; a weak D match, TRBD2 (5 bases). The CDR3 contains 15 residues. Germline V gene data show CDR1 as SGHAT and CDR2 as FQNNGV. Trimming took off 4 bases at V and 6 bases at J, with 19 bases between the two ends. CDR3 amino acids: CASSSSRGAGREQYF. The CDR3 nucleotides are TGTGCCAGCAGCTCCAGTCGGGGAGCCGGGCGCGAGCAGTACTTC.

The V and J genes are TRBV7-2 and TRBJ1-2; D gene ambiguous. V gave up 4 bases and J gave up 0 bases, with 15 bases separating them. Germline V gives CDR1 SGHTA, CDR2 FQGNSA. The CDR3 is 16 amino acids. Written as DNA, the CDR3 is TGTGCCAGCAGCTCCCAGGTCAGGTACACTAACTATGGCTACACCTTC. Its translation: CASSSQVRYTNYGYTF.

This chain joins TRBV5-4 and TRBJ2-7, with D possibly TRBD1 on 6 matching bases. V was cut by 6 bases and J by 2 bases, with 15 bases left in between. Looked up from germline, CDR1 is SGHNT and CDR2 is YYREEE (reference sequence). The CDR3 is made up of 14 amino acids. The CDR3 bases are TGTGCCAGCACCCAATCAGGGGTCCCCTACGAGCAGTACTTC. Translating gives CASTQSGVPYEQYF.

The J gene is TRBJ2-4, the V gene TRBV5-1, with 9 nucleotides matching TRBD2. After removal of 1 base from V and 4 bases from J, the junction contained 3 bases not matched to a gene. CDR1 and CDR2 (germline): SGHRS, YFSETQ. The CDR3 extends over 15 amino acids. The CDR3 DNA reads TGCGCCAGCAGCTTGATTAGCGGGAGTAAAAACATTCAGTACTTC. Translation: CASSLISGSKNIQYF. Variable domain in full (rest from reference TRBV5-1 and TRBJ2-4): KAGVTQTPRYLIKTRGQQVTLSCSPISGHRSVSWYQQTPGQGLQFLFEYFSETQRNKGNFPGRFSGRQFSNSRSEMNVSTLELGDSALYLCASSLISGSKNIQYFGAGTRLSVL.

This chain uses TRBV9 with TRBJ2-6; D is ambiguous. The CDR3 loop spans 17 amino acids. Per the germline V gene, CDR1 is SGDLS and CDR2 is YYNGEE. Trimming left V 2 bases short and J 0 bases short, with 12 bases between. This chain's CDR3 is CASSVGSISSGANVLTF. CDR3 DNA: TGTGCCAGCAGCGTCGGGTCTATTAGCTCTGGGGCCAACGTCCTGACTTTC.

This clone is a singleton in its sample. CDR3 in DNA: TGTGCCAGCAGCCAAGGGGGCGGGGCCTACTACGAGCAGTACTTC. Protein product: CASSQGGGAYYEQYF. The chain recombines TRBV3-1 (or the pseudogene TRBV3-2) with TRBJ2-7, with a tentative D call TRBD2 (6 bases). This CDR3 spans 15 amino acids. V dropped 1 base and J dropped 3 bases, with 13 bases sitting between them. The germline V gene encodes CDR1 LGHDT and CDR2 YNNKEL (reference sequence).